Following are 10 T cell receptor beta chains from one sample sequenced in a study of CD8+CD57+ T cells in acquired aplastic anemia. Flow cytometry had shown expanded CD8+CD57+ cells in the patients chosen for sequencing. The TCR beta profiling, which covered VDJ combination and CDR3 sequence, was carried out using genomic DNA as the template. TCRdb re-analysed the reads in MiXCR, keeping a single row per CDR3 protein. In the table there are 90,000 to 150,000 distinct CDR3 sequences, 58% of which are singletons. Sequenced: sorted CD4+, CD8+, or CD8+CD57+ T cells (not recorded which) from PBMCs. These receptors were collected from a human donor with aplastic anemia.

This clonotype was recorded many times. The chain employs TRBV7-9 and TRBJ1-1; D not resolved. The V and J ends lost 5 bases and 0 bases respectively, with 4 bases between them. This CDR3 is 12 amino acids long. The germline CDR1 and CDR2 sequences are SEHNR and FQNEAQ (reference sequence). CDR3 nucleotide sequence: TGTGCCAGCAGCCAAATGAACACTGAAGCTTTCTTT. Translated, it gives CASSQMNTEAFF.

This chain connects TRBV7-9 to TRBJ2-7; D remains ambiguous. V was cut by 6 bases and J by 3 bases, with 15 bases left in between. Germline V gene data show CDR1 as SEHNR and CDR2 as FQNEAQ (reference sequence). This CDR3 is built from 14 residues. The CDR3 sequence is CASRPDPSSYEQYF. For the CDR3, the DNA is TGTGCCAGCAGGCCGGACCCATCAAGCTACGAGCAGTACTTC.

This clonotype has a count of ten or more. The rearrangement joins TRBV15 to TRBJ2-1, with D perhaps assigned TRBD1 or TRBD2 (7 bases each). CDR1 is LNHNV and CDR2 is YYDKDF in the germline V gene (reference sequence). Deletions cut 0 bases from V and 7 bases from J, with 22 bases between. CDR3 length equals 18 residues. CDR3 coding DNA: TGTGCCACCAGCAGAGAGGGGAGGGGGCGCAATAGAAGGAATGAGCAGTTCTTC. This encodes CATSREGRGRNRRNEQFF.

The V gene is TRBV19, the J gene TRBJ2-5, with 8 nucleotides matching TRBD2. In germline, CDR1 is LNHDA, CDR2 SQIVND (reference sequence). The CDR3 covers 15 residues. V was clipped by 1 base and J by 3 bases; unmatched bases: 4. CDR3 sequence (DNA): TGTGCCAGTAGTATAGGACGGCGGGGGGAAGAGACCCAGTACTTC. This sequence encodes CASSIGRRGEETQYF.

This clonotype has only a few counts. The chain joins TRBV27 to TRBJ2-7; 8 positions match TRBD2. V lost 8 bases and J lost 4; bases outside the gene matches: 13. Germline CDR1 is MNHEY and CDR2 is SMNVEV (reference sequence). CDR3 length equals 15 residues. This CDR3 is CASRPGGTFRYEQYF. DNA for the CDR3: TGTGCCAGCCGCCCGGGGGGGACTTTTAGGTACGAGCAGTACTTC.

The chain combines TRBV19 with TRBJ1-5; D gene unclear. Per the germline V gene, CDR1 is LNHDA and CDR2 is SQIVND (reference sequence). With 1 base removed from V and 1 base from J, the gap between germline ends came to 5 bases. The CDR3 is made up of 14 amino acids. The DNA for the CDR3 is TGTGCCAGTAGTATAGGGCAGAGCAATCAGCCCCAGCATTTT. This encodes CASSIGQSNQPQHF. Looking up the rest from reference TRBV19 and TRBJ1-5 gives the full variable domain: DGGITQSPKYLFRKEGQNVTLSCEQNLNHDAMYWYRQDPGQGLRLIYYSQIVNDFQKGDIAEGYSVSREKKESFPLTVTSAQKNPTAFYLCASSIGQSNQPQHFGDGTRLSIL.

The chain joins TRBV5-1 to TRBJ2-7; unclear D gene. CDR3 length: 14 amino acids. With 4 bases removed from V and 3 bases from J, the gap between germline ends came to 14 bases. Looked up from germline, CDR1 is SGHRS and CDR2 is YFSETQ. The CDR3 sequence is CASSVPLDGYEQYF. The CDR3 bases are TGCGCCAGCAGCGTACCCCTGGACGGCTACGAGCAGTACTTC.

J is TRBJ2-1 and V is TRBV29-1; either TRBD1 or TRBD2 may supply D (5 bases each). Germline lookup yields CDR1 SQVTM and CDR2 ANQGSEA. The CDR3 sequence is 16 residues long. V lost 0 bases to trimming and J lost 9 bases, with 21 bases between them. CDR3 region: CSVEDWGTNAPSEQFF. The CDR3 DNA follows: TGCAGCGTTGAAGATTGGGGGACGAACGCCCCTAGTGAGCAGTTCTTC.

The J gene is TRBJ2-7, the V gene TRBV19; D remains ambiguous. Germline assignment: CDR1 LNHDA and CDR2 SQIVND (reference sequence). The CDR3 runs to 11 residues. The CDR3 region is CAPPCSYEQYF. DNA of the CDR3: TGTGCACCTCCGTGCTCCTACGAGCAGTACTTC.

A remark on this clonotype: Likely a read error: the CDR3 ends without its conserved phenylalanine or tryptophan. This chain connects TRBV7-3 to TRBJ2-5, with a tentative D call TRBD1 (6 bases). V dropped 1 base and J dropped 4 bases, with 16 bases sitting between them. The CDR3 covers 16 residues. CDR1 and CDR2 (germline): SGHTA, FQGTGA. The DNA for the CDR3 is TGTGCCAGCAGCTTAATTGGGGGCCCGCTGGGAGAGACCCAGTACCTC. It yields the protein CASSLIGGPLGETQYL.